This entry features one T cell receptor beta chain sequence. This entry belongs to a study of response to subunit inactivated influenza vaccine. V was pared by 3 bases and J by 5 bases, with 2 bases of the junction left unmatched. The CDR3 has 13 amino acids. TCRdb passed the RT-PCR reads through MiXCR, listing each CDR3 protein once. The sample has 500,000 to 700,000 distinct CDR3 sequences, 20% to 25% seen once; the top ten hold 2.5% to 3.5%. The same sample was also studied in work on T cells expressing NK-cell markers. That paper states: UMIs were included in TCR beta cDNA generated by 5'RACE template switching. Researchers got TCR beta repertoires out of sorted CD3+CD56+NKG2C+, CD3+CD56+NKG2C- and CD3+CD56-NKG2C+ T cells. One of eight sequenced donors was HCMV-seronegative; the other seven were seropositive. Of CD8+ T cells, roughly 1.0-7.5% belonged to dominant NKG2C+ clonotypes in six or seven donors. Researchers report these clonotypes also headed the CD3+CD56-NKG2C+ fraction in a handful of donors.

The source was CD4+ T cells sorted from PBMCs, collected about 11 days after vaccination. This sequence was found in a man aged 45-65 years who received an inactivated influenza vaccine. The chain has TRBV12-3 or TRBV12-4 and TRBJ2-7; 9 nucleotides agree with TRBD1. CDR3 in amino acids: CASSFRDRDEQYF. CDR3 bases: TGTGCCAGCAGTTTTAGGGACAGGGACGAGCAGTACTTC.